The 17 T cell receptor beta chains below all came from one sample that was sequenced in a study of T cell repertoires in cytomegalovirus infection. TCRdb independently ran MiXCR on the reads; one entry per CDR3 protein. The table shows 300,000 or so distinct CDR3 sequences, with around 10% occurring only once. The sample consisted of PBMCs. These receptors all come from a human donor in good health (CMV status not recorded). Some clones in this sample may be carry-over from other donors' samples.

The sample holds many counts of this clonotype. CDR3 region: CASSMGRPYGYTF. The CDR3 bases are TGTGCCAGCAGCATGGGACGGCCCTATGGCTACACCTTC. The V call is TRBV7-2, the J call TRBJ1-2; a possible D gene is TRBD1 (5 bases). V was cut by 5 bases and J by 4 bases, with 11 bases left in between. Per germline, CDR1 SGHTA and CDR2 FQGNSA. This CDR3 spans 13 amino acids.

V and J are TRBV2 and TRBJ2-6; D is uncertain. CDR3 length equals 14 residues. Germline values: CDR1 SNHLY, CDR2 FYNNEI. V was pared by 6 bases and J by 10 bases, with 16 bases between. The CDR3 DNA sequence: TGTGCCAGCAGCCTCCTAGGACGCCCAAACGTCCTGACTTTC. This sequence encodes CASSLLGRPNVLTF.

This clonotype was found a few times. The chain has TRBV24-1 and TRBJ2-1; D not resolved. CDR1 and CDR2 from the germline V gene are KGHDR and SFDVKD. V was shortened by 3 bases and J by 9 bases, with 14 bases between the two germline ends. The CDR3 is 14 residues long. CDR3 coding DNA: TGTGCCACCAGTGATCCCGCGCCGGGCGGTGAGCAGTTCTTC. This sequence encodes CATSDPAPGGEQFF.

In its sample, this clonotype was seen many times. The rearrangement uses TRBV5-1 and TRBJ2-5, with D perhaps matching TRBD1 (5 bases). CDR1 and CDR2 (germline): SGHRS, YFSETQ. This CDR3 has 14 amino acids. Trimming left V 2 bases short and J 5 bases short, with 13 bases between. CDR3 loop: CASSFGWGRETQYF. CDR3 DNA sequence: TGCGCCAGCAGCTTTGGCTGGGGCCGGGAGACCCAGTACTTC.

This clonotype appeared many times. The J gene is TRBJ1-1, the V gene TRBV23-1, with 8 bases fitting TRBD1. TRBV23-1 is an open reading frame whose function is uncertain. Unmatched junction bases numbered 14, after V lost 10 bases and J lost 4 bases. There are 15 residues in the CDR3. The CDR3 protein is CAIPGGQSGTTEAFF. The CDR3 DNA sequence: TGCGCCATCCCAGGGGGCCAATCCGGAACCACTGAAGCTTTCTTT.

This chain connects TRBV15 to TRBJ2-1; D gene uncertain. This CDR3 is 15 amino acids long. From germline, CDR1 is LNHNV and CDR2 YYDKDF (reference sequence). The V gene lost 0 bases and the J gene lost 0 bases, with 6 bases spanning the gap. CDR3 loop: CATSRERSSYNEQFF. For the CDR3, the DNA is TGTGCCACCAGCAGAGAGAGGAGCTCCTACAATGAGCAGTTCTTC. Based on the CDR3 plus reference TRBV15 and TRBJ2-1, the full variable domain is DAMVIQNPRYQVTQFGKPVTLSCSQTLNHNVMYWYQQKSSQAPKLLFHYYDKDFNNEADTPDNFQSRRPNTSFCFLDIRSPGLGDTAMYLCATSRERSSYNEQFFGPGTRLTVL.

This clonotype was seen a few times. The chain recombines TRBV29-1 with TRBJ1-1; maybe TRBD1 (6 bases). Per germline, CDR1 SQVTM and CDR2 ANQGSEA. This CDR3 has 13 amino acids. The V end lost 6 bases, the J end lost 6 bases, and 17 bases lay between the germline ends. In nucleotides, the CDR3 is TGCAGCGTAACTTGGGGGGGGCTCTCTGAAGCTTTCTTT. It codes for CSVTWGGLSEAFF. The whole variable domain, filled in from reference TRBV29-1 and TRBJ1-1, reads SAVISQKPSRDICQRGTSLTIQCQVDSQVTMMFWYRQQPGQSLTLIATANQGSEATYESGFVIDKFPISRPNLTFSTLTVSNMSPEDSSIYLCSVTWGGLSEAFFGQGTRLTVV.

This clonotype was seen ten or more times. The chain carries TRBV7-2 and TRBJ1-1; D remains ambiguous. Germline assignment: CDR1 SGHTA and CDR2 FQGNSA. V lost 3 bases and J lost 1, with 9 bases in between. The CDR3 has 14 amino acids. The CDR3 nucleotides read TGTGCCAGCAGCTTTTTGAGAGGGAACACTGAAGCTTTCTTT. Translating it yields CASSFLRGNTEAFF.

The chain carries TRBV12-5 and TRBJ2-3; D might be TRBD1 (6 bases). This CDR3 region has 14 residues. Germline V CDR1 and CDR2: LGHNT, FRNRAP. Trimming removed 1 base at V and 6 bases at J, with 11 bases between. CDR3 loop: CASGLGRGFDTQYF. DNA for the CDR3: TGTGCTAGTGGTTTGGGAAGGGGGTTTGATACGCAGTATTTT.

At least ten counts were recorded for this clonotype. This chain connects TRBV6-1 to TRBJ2-3; possible D gene TRBD2, 5 bases. Germline V lookup: CDR1 MNHNS, CDR2 SASEGT. V lost 8 bases, J lost 2 bases, and 11 bases lay in between. This CDR3 has 13 amino acids. The CDR3 DNA reads TGTGCCAGCGGTGGACTTTACACAGATACGCAGTATTTT. Translation gives CASGGLYTDTQYF.

This clonotype was detected ten times or more. The chain recombines TRBV28 with TRBJ1-4; D gene ambiguous. The CDR3 covers 15 residues. Germline values: CDR1 MDHEN, CDR2 SYDVKM. V was trimmed by 5 bases and J by 3 bases, leaving 13 bases between them. CDR3: CASSPRRAPNEKLFF. CDR3 sequence (DNA): TGTGCCAGCAGTCCGAGGAGGGCCCCTAATGAAAAACTGTTTTTT.

This clonotype was counted a few times. Here the CDR3 DNA reads TGCAGCGTCAACAGGGGACAAGGTGGCTACACCTTC. This gives the protein CSVNRGQGGYTF. This sequence joins TRBV29-1 and TRBJ1-2, with 7 bases that match TRBD1. CDR3 length equals 12 residues. J was trimmed by 7 bases and V by 6 bases; bases with no gene match: 8. Germline V gene lookup returns CDR1 SQVTM and CDR2 ANQGSEA.

Points on this clonotype: Possible read error: a much larger clone is one base away. The chain recombines TRBV29-1 with TRBJ2-3; D is tentatively TRBD1 or TRBD2 (5 bases each). The V gene's germline CDR1 is SQVTM and CDR2 ANQGSEA. V shed 3 bases and J shed 2 bases, with 27 bases lying between them. This CDR3 has 19 residues. The CDR3 coding sequence is TGCAGCGTTGAGTTTTTCTCGGTGAGGGACCCAACCTTCACAGATACGCAGTATTTT. It is translated as CSVEFFSVRDPTFTDTQYF.

This clonotype was recorded many times. The chain recombines TRBV6-6 with TRBJ1-2, with D possibly being TRBD1 (6 bases). V lost 6 bases, J lost 2 bases, and 10 bases lay in between. This CDR3 spans 13 amino acids. The germline gives CDR1 MNHNY, CDR2 SVGAGI (reference sequence). CDR3 amino acids: CASSGQTNYGYTF. The CDR3 nucleotides read TGTGCCAGCAGCGGACAGACAAACTATGGCTACACCTTC.

This clonotype was detected ten times or more. In nucleotides, the CDR3 is TGTGCCAGCAGTGAAGCCCGGACAGGACGATCCTATGGCTACACCTTC. Its translation: CASSEARTGRSYGYTF. The rearrangement links TRBV2 to TRBJ1-2; 7 bases map to TRBD1. The length of the CDR3 is 16 residues. V lost 0 bases and J lost 4; bases outside the gene matches: 8. CDR1 and CDR2 from the germline V gene are SNHLY and FYNNEI. Filled out from reference TRBV2 and TRBJ1-2, the complete variable domain reads EPEVTQTPSHQVTQMGQEVILRCVPISNHLYFYWYRQILGQKVEFLVSFYNNEISEKSEIFDDQFSVERPDGSNFTLKIRSTKLEDSAMYFCASSEARTGRSYGYTFGSGTRLTVV.

In its sample, this clonotype was seen many times. V is TRBV10-3 and J is TRBJ2-2; D is possibly TRBD1 (5 bases). CDR3 length equals 14 residues. V was clipped by 8 bases and J by 1 base, with 11 bases between them. Germline V gives CDR1 ENHRY, CDR2 SYGVKD. The CDR3 coding sequence is TGTGCCATCCGTGGCACAGGGAACACCGGGGAGCTGTTTTTT. Translating gives CAIRGTGNTGELFF.

This clonotype was seen many times. This chain uses TRBV20-1 with TRBJ1-1, with a tentative D call TRBD1 (6 bases). Germline V gives CDR1 DFQATT, CDR2 SNEGSKA (reference sequence). The CDR3 covers 12 residues. The V and J ends lost 3 bases and 4 bases respectively, with 9 bases between them. Here the CDR3 reads CSARGHSTEAFF. CDR3 sequence (DNA): TGCAGTGCTAGGGGACACAGCACTGAAGCTTTCTTT.